This T cell receptor beta chain was obtained from a study of breast tumors, draining lymph nodes, adjacent tissues. Many counts were recorded for this clonotype. As yet, its antigen is unknown. A single record per CDR3 protein comes from TCRdb applying MiXCR to the multiplex PCR reads. The table includes roughly 120,000 distinct CDR3 sequences, 15% to 20% detected once. Notes on the study in general: Most tumor T cells seemingly derive from lymph node, then expand in tumor.

The CDR3 spans 12 residues. CDR1 is DFQATT and CDR2 is SNEGSKA in the germline V gene (reference sequence). Trimming took 5 bases from V and 12 from J; bases not matched to a gene: 6. Axillary draining lymph nodes of breast cancer patients supplied the node samples. The rearrangement links TRBV20-1 to TRBJ2-3; TRBD2 matches at 12 bases. The receptor comes from a female donor with breast cancer. Some clones in this sample may be carry-over from other donors' samples. Sequenced input: axillary lymph node tissue. Here the CDR3 DNA reads TGCAGTGCTTGGACTAGCGGGATATATCAGTATTTT. This encodes CSAWTSGIYQYF.